This T cell receptor beta chain derives from a study of T cell responses to AZD1222 COVID-19 vaccine. Sequencing was performed with immunoSEQ multiplex PCR; in TCRdb, only in-frame clones are kept and a portion is missing. The repertoire consists of over 150,000 clones, with 90% occurring once and the leading ten covering about 1.4%. Losses at the gene ends were 4 bases for V and 4 bases for J; bases not matched to a gene: 2. Per germline, CDR1 MNHEY and CDR2 SMNVEV (reference sequence). This CDR3 is built from 14 residues. Study-level points and caveats: Clonal diversity may have been underestimated, and the donors were mostly white British, with more females than males. Baseline antibody screening turned up just a handful of seropositive AZD1222 recipients. Close to half of all spike-specific TCRs reportedly target regions of the variants that are unmutated.

As concerns this clone: Antigen: not known.

The TCR sequence derives from an adult in good health. The sequencing here drew on peripheral blood, taken on day 0 of AZD1222 vaccination. The chain is built from TRBV27 and TRBJ1-4; 8 bases line up with TRBD1. CDR3 in amino acids: CASSSTGVNEKLFF. CDR3 sequence (DNA): TGTGCCAGCAGTTCGACAGGGGTTAATGAAAAACTGTTTTTT.